The sequence of this TCR beta chain was determined in a study of blood T cells in healthy people across ages. A second PCR of roughly 7 to 11 cycles used a sample-barcoded 5' primer and a J-beta primer mix. TCRdb re-analysed the 5' RACE reads in MiXCR, keeping a single row per CDR3 protein. The sample shows 850,000 to 1,000,000 distinct CDR3 sequences, just over 50% of them seen only once. This clonotype was seen only a few times. The CDR3 runs to 15 residues. V dropped 0 bases and J dropped 2 bases, with 12 bases sitting between them. The germline CDR1 and CDR2 sequences are SGHRS and YFSETQ. This chain connects TRBV5-1 to TRBJ2-7, with D possibly matching TRBD2 (6 bases). The sequencing sample was made of blood. The clonotype was recovered from a woman aged 60-75 years in good health. This CDR3 is CASSLGGLGPYEQYF. CDR3 nucleotides: TGCGCCAGCAGCTTGGGGGGACTGGGTCCCTACGAGCAGTACTTC. The full variable domain, in which reference TRBV5-1 and TRBJ2-7 provide the parts outside the CDR3, is KAGVTQTPRYLIKTRGQQVTLSCSPISGHRSVSWYQQTPGQGLQFLFEYFSETQRNKGNFPGRFSGRQFSNSRSEMNVSTLELGDSALYLCASSLGGLGPYEQYFGPGTRLTVT.